The 15 T cell receptor beta chains given below trace back to one sample, sequenced in a study of blood T cells in healthy people across ages. A second PCR, run for roughly 7 to 11 cycles, used a sample-barcoded 5' primer plus a J-beta primer mix. A single record per CDR3 protein comes from TCRdb applying MiXCR to the 5' RACE reads. The table has over 750,000 distinct CDR3 sequences, 20% to 30% seen once. A further study also used this sample, focusing on T cells of mothers and their children.

Sequencing was done on a sample of blood. The receptor source for this set is a boy between 10 and 17 years old in good health.

There are a few counts of this clonotype. This chain connects TRBV29-1 to TRBJ1-2, with 7 bases lining up with TRBD1. Trimming cost V 4 bases and J 2 bases; bases outside gene matches: 7. CDR1 and CDR2 (germline): SQVTM, ANQGSEA. The CDR3 extends over 14 amino acids. The CDR3 bases are TGCAGCGTTGCAGGGGGAAGGACCAACTATGGCTACACCTTC. Amino acids: CSVAGGRTNYGYTF.

This clonotype showed up many times. The rearrangement links TRBV9 to TRBJ2-1, with D possibly matching TRBD1 (5 bases). The CDR3 is 13 amino acids. Trimming left V 0 bases short and J 5 bases short, with 6 bases between. Germline V CDR1 and CDR2: SGDLS, YYNGEE. The CDR3 region is CASSVEGNNEQFF. The CDR3 DNA is TGTGCCAGCAGCGTAGAGGGGAACAATGAGCAGTTCTTC. The complete variable domain, with remaining parts taken from reference TRBV9 and TRBJ2-1, reads DSGVTQTPKHLITATGQRVTLRCSPRSGDLSVYWYQQSLDQGLQFLIQYYNGEERAKGNILERFSAQQFPDLHSELNLSSLELGDSALYFCASSVEGNNEQFFGPGTRLTVL.

This clonotype was observed a handful of times. The chain has TRBV5-5 and TRBJ2-5; perhaps TRBD1 as D (6 bases). V was pared by 4 bases and J by 5 bases, with 18 bases between. The CDR3 has 15 amino acids. Per germline, CDR1 SGHKS and CDR2 YYEKEE (reference sequence). The DNA of the CDR3 is TGTGCCAGCAGCCGAACAGGGCTACCAGGGGAGACCCAGTACTTC. Translation gives CASSRTGLPGETQYF.

This chain links TRBV12-3 or TRBV12-4 with TRBJ2-3, with TRBD2 as a possible D gene (7 bases). CDR3 length equals 15 residues. V was pared by 6 bases and J by 4 bases, with 17 bases between. The chain's CDR3 is CASSLDGGQADTQYF. The CDR3 DNA reads TGTGCCAGCAGCTTGGACGGGGGGCAGGCAGATACGCAGTATTTT.

The chain joins TRBV28 to TRBJ2-7; D is perhaps TRBD1 (6 bases). Trimming removed 3 bases from V and 3 bases from J, with 9 bases in between. Germline loops: CDR1 MDHEN, CDR2 SYDVKM. The CDR3 is 13 residues long. The CDR3 DNA follows: TGTGCCAGCAGTTTCCAGGGGAACTACGAGCAGTACTTC. Translation: CASSFQGNYEQYF.

This clonotype showed up just a few times. The chain combines TRBV7-2 with TRBJ2-2; 10 nucleotides line up with TRBD1. Germline CDR1 is SGHTA and CDR2 is FQGNSA. With 5 bases clipped from V and 3 bases from J, the junction kept 3 bases outside the gene matches. This CDR3 is 15 amino acids long. In DNA, the CDR3 is TGTGCCAGCAGCCCGACAGGGGGCGACACCGGGGAGCTGTTTTTT. Translated: CASSPTGGDTGELFF.

The V gene is TRBV10-3, the J gene TRBJ1-2, with D possibly TRBD1 on 6 matching bases. The CDR3 covers 15 residues. V lost 6 bases to trimming and J lost 5 bases, with 19 bases between them. CDR1 and CDR2 (germline): ENHRY, SYGVKD. The CDR3 DNA reads as TGTGCCATCAGCGGCACAGGGTCGGATCGGTATGGCTACACCTTC. The encoded protein is CAISGTGSDRYGYTF.

The V and J genes are TRBV5-1 and TRBJ2-5; 7 nucleotides line up with TRBD2. V lost 4 bases to trimming and J lost 5 bases; unmatched junction nucleotides: 11. The CDR3 loop spans 15 amino acids. CDR1 is SGHRS, CDR2 YFSETQ, per germline. CDR3: CASSILGVAGETQYF. Here the CDR3 DNA reads TGCGCCAGCAGCATACTGGGGGTAGCGGGCGAGACCCAGTACTTC.

This clonotype was observed a handful of times. The V gene is TRBV6-6, the J gene TRBJ1-2; no firm D call. V was cut by 2 bases and J by 2 bases, with 15 bases left in between. CDR3 length equals 16 residues. Germline V gene sequence: CDR1 MNHNY, CDR2 SVGAGI (reference sequence). The CDR3 sequence is CASSYPIAGRNYGYTF. DNA of the CDR3: TGTGCCAGCAGTTACCCTATTGCCGGGCGCAACTATGGCTACACCTTC.

In this sample, this clonotype turned up a few times. Germline and junction disagree at one end, which may indicate a read error. The chain joins TRBV9 to TRBJ1-4; D unclear. The CDR3 covers 15 residues. CDR1 is SGDLS, CDR2 YYNGEE, per germline. CDR3 amino acids: CASSVDSQTNEKLLF. CDR3 DNA: TGTGCCAGCAGCGTCGACTCACAAACTAATGAAAAACTGCTTTTT.

V and J are TRBV7-9 and TRBJ2-7; D remains unclear. This CDR3 has 13 amino acids. The germline V gene has CDR1 SEHNR and CDR2 FQNEAQ (reference sequence). V lost 11 bases and J lost 5, with 19 bases in between. The CDR3 coding sequence is TGTGCCTGCTCCGTGACCGTCCTTGACGAGCAGTACTTC. Translating it yields CACSVTVLDEQYF.

The V and J genes are TRBV7-9 and TRBJ2-3; D is undetermined. Trimming cost V 2 bases and J 5 bases, with 8 bases left between them. The germline CDR1 and CDR2 sequences are SEHNR and FQNEAQ (reference sequence). This CDR3 is built from 13 residues. The CDR3 protein is CASSLHKIDTQYF. CDR3 nucleotides: TGTGCCAGCAGCTTACACAAAATAGATACGCAGTATTTT.

The table lists this clonotype with a few counts. In nucleotides, the CDR3 is TGCGCCAGCAGCCAAGAGGGTGGGGGGAGGGCGTTTTGGAGCATTCAGTACTTC. This translates into CASSQEGGGRAFWSIQYF. The chain is built from TRBV4-1 and TRBJ2-4; 7 nucleotides line up with TRBD2. The V segment lost 0 bases and the J segment 9 bases; nucleotides outside the gene matches: 17. The germline gives CDR1 MGHRA, CDR2 YSYEKL. The CDR3 sequence is 18 residues long.

V is TRBV15 and J is TRBJ1-6, with a possible D match to TRBD1 (5 bases). This CDR3 is 13 amino acids long. CDR1 is LNHNV and CDR2 is YYDKDF in the germline V gene (reference sequence). V was shortened by 5 bases and J by 8 bases, with 10 bases between the two germline ends. The CDR3 DNA is TGTGCCACCAGCGGGACGGATTATTCACCCCTCCACTTT. This sequence encodes CATSGTDYSPLHF.

The chain carries TRBV4-1 and TRBJ2-1; 8 nucleotides line up with TRBD2. Germline-derived CDR1 and CDR2 are MGHRA and YSYEKL. Trimming took 0 bases from V and 6 from J; bases not matched to a gene: 1. The CDR3 consists of 14 residues. The chain's CDR3 is CASSQEAGVNEQFF. CDR3 in DNA: TGCGCCAGCAGCCAAGAAGCGGGAGTCAATGAGCAGTTCTTC.